Presented here are 2 T cell receptor beta chains from one specimen sequenced in a study of beta chain features in type 1 diabetes. The entirety of the isolated RNA underwent reverse transcription, so expressed TCRB transcripts were sequenced. Sequencing was performed with immunoSEQ multiplex PCR; in TCRdb, only in-frame clones are kept and a portion is missing. The table shows 900,000 or so clones, with roughly 15% occurring only once. Sequenced: naive CD4+ T cells from blood. These receptors all stem from a young woman in good health.

This clone was found a few times. This sequence joins TRBV28 and TRBJ2-7, with TRBD1 matching over 10 bases. The V gene's germline CDR1 is MDHEN and CDR2 SYDVKM. The CDR3 consists of 15 residues. V lost 4 bases to trimming and J lost 5 bases; unmatched junction nucleotides: 8. In DNA, the CDR3 is TGTGCCAGCAGTTCAGCCGGGACAGGGGACCACGAGCAGTACTTC. Its translation: CASSSAGTGDHEQYF.

J is TRBJ2-1 and V is TRBV6-5; 11 bases map to TRBD2. The V gene end was trimmed by 6 bases and the J gene end by 9 bases; junction bases not matched to a gene: 7. Germline lookup yields CDR1 MNHEY and CDR2 SVGAGI. The CDR3 contains 14 residues. The CDR3 DNA reads as TGTGCCAGCAGAGGTAGCGGGAGGGTCCGTGAGCAGTTCTTC. This encodes CASRGSGRVREQFF.